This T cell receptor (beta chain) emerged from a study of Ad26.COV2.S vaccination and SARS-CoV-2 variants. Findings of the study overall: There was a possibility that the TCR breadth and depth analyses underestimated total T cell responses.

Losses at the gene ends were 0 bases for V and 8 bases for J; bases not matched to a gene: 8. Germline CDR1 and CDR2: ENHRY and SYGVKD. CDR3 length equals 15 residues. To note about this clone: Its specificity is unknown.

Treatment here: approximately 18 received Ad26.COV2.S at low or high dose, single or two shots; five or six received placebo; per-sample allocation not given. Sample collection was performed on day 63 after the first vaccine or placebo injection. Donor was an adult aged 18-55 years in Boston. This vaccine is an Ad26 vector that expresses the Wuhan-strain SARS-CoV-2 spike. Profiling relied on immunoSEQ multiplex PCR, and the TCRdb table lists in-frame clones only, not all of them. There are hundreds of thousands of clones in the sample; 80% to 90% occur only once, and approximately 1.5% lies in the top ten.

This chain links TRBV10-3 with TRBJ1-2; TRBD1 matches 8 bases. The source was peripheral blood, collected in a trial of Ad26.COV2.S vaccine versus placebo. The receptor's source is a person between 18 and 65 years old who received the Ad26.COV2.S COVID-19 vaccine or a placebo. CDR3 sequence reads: CAISESQGAVGGYTF. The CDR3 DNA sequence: TGTGCCATCAGTGAGTCTCAGGGGGCGGTAGGAGGCTACACCTTC.